Each of the 25 T cell receptor beta chains below was sequenced from the same sample in a study of T cell responses to AZD1222 COVID-19 vaccine. The assay was immunoSEQ multiplex PCR, and TCRdb's table has in-frame clones only and misses some. The table has almost 70,000 clones, about 80% seen once. This specimen was peripheral blood, taken 28 days after the second AZD1222 dose. The receptors derive from an adult who received the AZD1222 COVID-19 vaccine.

CDR3 protein: CATSDFPGQDPNYGYTF. CDR3 bases: TGTGCCACCAGTGATTTCCCCGGACAGGACCCTAACTATGGCTACACCTTC. The chain couples TRBV24-1 to TRBJ1-2, with TRBD1 matching 7 bases. CDR3 length: 17 residues. The germline V gene encodes CDR1 KGHDR and CDR2 SFDVKD. The trim removed 1 base at V and 0 bases at J, leaving 7 bases unmatched.

The J gene is TRBJ1-2, the V gene TRBV11-2; no reliable D call. The V end was cut by 3 bases, the J end by 8 bases, with 13 bases between. Looked up from germline, CDR1 is SGHAT and CDR2 is FQNNGV. The CDR3 spans 13 residues. Here the CDR3 reads CASSLFGEVGYTF. The CDR3 region has the DNA TGTGCCAGCAGCTTGTTCGGGGAGGTGGGCTACACCTTC.

The rearrangement joins TRBV3-1 (or the pseudogene TRBV3-2) to TRBJ2-5, with TRBD2 as a possible D gene (5 bases). The CDR3 is 16 amino acids. Between the trimmed V and J ends, which lost 8 bases and 3 bases, there was a span of 22 bases. From germline, CDR1 is LGHDT and CDR2 YNNKEL (reference sequence). CDR3 bases: TGTGCCAGCTGCATCTGGCGTAATTGGCGGGAAGAGACCCAGTACTTC. Protein: CASCIWRNWREETQYF.

The chain uses TRBV20-1 and TRBJ1-5; D is undetermined. Trimming left V 5 bases short and J 12 bases short, with 14 bases between. The V gene's germline CDR1 is DFQATT and CDR2 SNEGSKA (reference sequence). The CDR3 contains 11 residues. The CDR3 nucleotides read TGCAGTGCTGGACGGGAGAGAGTCCAGCATTTT. Encoded protein: CSAGRERVQHF.

This clone was counted once. This chain joins TRBV5-4 and TRBJ1-1; 7 bases fit TRBD1. The CDR3 loop spans 15 amino acids. Trimming took 1 base from V and 7 from J; bases not matched to a gene: 10. CDR1 is SGHNT, CDR2 YYREEE, per germline (reference sequence). In nucleotides, the CDR3 is TGTGCCAGCAGCTTGATTGGACAGGCTGAAAATGAAGCTTTCTTT. Amino acid sequence: CASSLIGQAENEAFF.

A few counts support this clone. The V call is TRBV5-1, the J call TRBJ2-7; 13 bases fit TRBD2. The germline V gene encodes CDR1 SGHRS and CDR2 YFSETQ. With 4 bases clipped from V and 5 bases from J, the junction kept 9 bases outside the gene matches. The CDR3 has 16 amino acids. The CDR3 bases are TGCGCCAGCAGCCTAGGACTAGCGGGGGCCTTGGACGAGCAGTACTTC. It encodes CASSLGLAGALDEQYF.

The V call is TRBV3-1 (or the pseudogene TRBV3-2), the J call TRBJ2-6; TRBD1 is a possible D gene (6 bases). The CDR3 spans 14 residues. Trimming removed 1 base at V and 9 bases at J, with 10 bases between. Per germline, CDR1 LGHDT and CDR2 YNNKEL (reference sequence). CDR3 in DNA: TGTGCCAGCAGCCAAGTACAGGGCCTCAACGTCCTGACTTTC. Its translation: CASSQVQGLNVLTF.

The J gene is TRBJ1-1, the V gene TRBV14; perhaps TRBD1 as D (6 bases). CDR3 length equals 13 residues. V shed 3 bases and J shed 11 bases, with 16 bases lying between them. Per the germline V gene, CDR1 is SGHDN and CDR2 is FVKESK. In DNA form, the CDR3 reads TGTGCCAGCAGCCAGGGGGGCGGGCCCGGGGCTTTCTTT. It is translated as CASSQGGGPGAFF.

The chain links TRBV4-1 to TRBJ2-7; 7 bases match TRBD1. The CDR3 spans 14 residues. The junction had 4 bases not matched to a gene; V was cut back by 1 base and J by 4 bases. CDR1 MGHRA and CDR2 YSYEKL come from the germline V gene. As DNA, the CDR3 is TGCGCCAGCAGCCAAGCTCTGACAGGGTACGAGCAGTACTTC. Translating it yields CASSQALTGYEQYF.

The V call is TRBV7-9, the J call TRBJ1-4, with D perhaps TRBD1 (5 bases). V was shortened by 1 base and J by 8 bases, with 8 bases between the two germline ends. The CDR3 contains 13 residues. The germline V gene encodes CDR1 SEHNR and CDR2 FQNEAQ (reference sequence). The CDR3 coding sequence is TGTGCCAGCAGCTTAGTATCAGGGGAAAAACTGTTTTTT. This encodes CASSLVSGEKLFF. The whole variable domain, filled in from reference TRBV7-9 and TRBJ1-4, reads DTGVSQNPRHKITKRGQNVTFRCDPISEHNRLYWYRQTLGQGPEFLTYFQNEAQLEKSRLLSDRFSAERPKGSFSTLEIQRTEQGDSAMYLCASSLVSGEKLFFGSGTQLSVL.

The rearrangement links TRBV18 to TRBJ1-2, with 9 bases lining up with TRBD1. This CDR3 is built from 15 residues. The germline V gene encodes CDR1 KGHSH and CDR2 LQKENI. J was trimmed by 6 bases and V by 3 bases; bases with no gene match: 8. CDR3 nucleotide sequence: TGTGCCAGCTCACCCGGGACAGGGAGGAGTGATGGCTACACCTTC. The encoded protein is CASSPGTGRSDGYTF.

There are a few counts of this clone. CDR3 coding DNA: TGTGCCAGCAGCTTACGAGACAAACACCTTTACAATGAGCAGTTCTTC. Translation: CASSLRDKHLYNEQFF. The chain is built from TRBV11-2 and TRBJ2-1; no clear D. The V end was cut by 2 bases, the J end by 4 bases, with 15 bases between. Germline CDR1 SGHAT, CDR2 FQNNGV. CDR3 size: 16 residues.

This clone was seen a single time. V is TRBV19 and J is TRBJ2-2; D is perhaps TRBD2 (6 bases). The CDR3 contains 14 residues. V lost 4 bases, J lost 1 base, and 7 bases lay in between. CDR1 is LNHDA, CDR2 SQIVND, per germline (reference sequence). The CDR3, as DNA: TGTGCCAGTAGTAGCGGGGAGAACACCGGGGAGCTGTTTTTT. Amino acids: CASSSGENTGELFF.

The rearrangement joins TRBV24-1 to TRBJ2-2, with D uncertain. Per germline, CDR1 KGHDR and CDR2 SFDVKD. The CDR3 contains 13 residues. V was cut by 3 bases and J by 6 bases, with 7 bases left in between. The CDR3 here is CATSDPGPGELFF. CDR3 bases: TGTGCCACCAGTGATCCGGGCCCCGGGGAGCTGTTTTTT.

This clone was counted once. The V call is TRBV10-2, the J call TRBJ2-7; D gene ambiguous. The V gene's germline CDR1 is WSHSY and CDR2 SAAADI. The CDR3 has 14 residues. Trimming took 3 bases from V and 0 from J, leaving 9 bases between them. Here the CDR3 DNA reads TGCGCCAGCAGTGATCTTGGCACCTCCTACGAGCAGTACTTC. Translation: CASSDLGTSYEQYF.

The J gene is TRBJ1-2, the V gene TRBV6-5; 7 bases match TRBD1. The V segment lost 2 bases and the J segment 4 bases; nucleotides outside the gene matches: 4. The length of the CDR3 is 14 residues. Germline-derived CDR1 and CDR2 are MNHEY and SVGAGI. DNA for the CDR3: TGTGCCAGCAGTTACGGGACAGTAGGCTATGGCTACACCTTC. This encodes CASSYGTVGYGYTF.

The chain is built from TRBV6-6 and TRBJ1-4; 7 bases are a match to TRBD1. The CDR3 covers 15 residues. J was trimmed by 8 bases and V by 6 bases; bases with no gene match: 12. Per germline, CDR1 MNHNY and CDR2 SVGAGI (reference sequence). In DNA form, the CDR3 reads TGTGCCAGCAGGACGGGACAGAATTCTTGGGAAAAACTGTTTTTT. It yields the protein CASRTGQNSWEKLFF.

This clone was seen only once. This chain connects TRBV5-4 to TRBJ1-1, with TRBD1 matching 11 bases. Per the germline V gene, CDR1 is SGHNT and CDR2 is YYREEE (reference sequence). The length of the CDR3 is 15 residues. The trim removed 4 bases at V and 7 bases at J, leaving 9 bases unmatched. The DNA for the CDR3 is TGTGCCAGCAGCGTGGACAGGGGGCTTAAGGGTGAAGCTTTCTTT. Translating gives CASSVDRGLKGEAFF.

This clone occurred many times. The chain carries TRBV5-1 and TRBJ1-3; 7 bases are shared with TRBD1. The J segment lost 0 bases and the V segment lost 4 bases, leaving 4 bases of the junction unmatched. This CDR3 contains 15 residues. Germline assignment: CDR1 SGHRS and CDR2 YFSETQ. The CDR3 is CASSTGDSSGNTIYF. The DNA for the CDR3 is TGCGCCAGCAGCACGGGGGACAGCTCTGGAAACACCATATATTTT. Complete variable domain (other parts from reference TRBV5-1 and TRBJ1-3): KAGVTQTPRYLIKTRGQQVTLSCSPISGHRSVSWYQQTPGQGLQFLFEYFSETQRNKGNFPGRFSGRQFSNSRSEMNVSTLELGDSALYLCASSTGDSSGNTIYFGEGSWLTVV.

The rearrangement uses TRBV29-1 and TRBJ1-1, with a weak D call TRBD1 (6 bases). The V end was cut by 5 bases, the J end by 7 bases, with 8 bases between. The germline V gene encodes CDR1 SQVTM and CDR2 ANQGSEA. The CDR3 covers 10 residues. The CDR3: CSVKQGEAFF. For the CDR3, the DNA is TGCAGCGTTAAACAGGGTGAAGCTTTCTTT. Full variable domain (rest looked up from reference TRBV29-1 and TRBJ1-1): SAVISQKPSRDICQRGTSLTIQCQVDSQVTMMFWYRQQPGQSLTLIATANQGSEATYESGFVIDKFPISRPNLTFSTLTVSNMSPEDSSIYLCSVKQGEAFFGQGTRLTVV.

Only a few counts were recorded for this clone. The chain couples TRBV30 to TRBJ1-2; possibly TRBD1 for D (6 bases). Trimming stripped 0 bases from V and 6 bases from J, with 14 bases between. Germline CDR1 GTSNPN, CDR2 SVGIG (reference sequence). The CDR3 is 14 residues long. The CDR3 sequence is CAWSVFRGGDGYTF. The CDR3 bases are TGTGCCTGGAGTGTATTCAGGGGAGGTGATGGCTACACCTTC. The full variable domain, rest sourced from reference TRBV30 and TRBJ1-2, is SQTIHQWPATLVQPVGSPLSLECTVEGTSNPNLYWYRQAAGRGLQLLFYSVGIGQISSEVPQNLSASRPQDRQFILSSKKLLLSDSGFYLCAWSVFRGGDGYTFGSGTRLTVV.

V gene TRBV7-9 combines with J gene TRBJ2-7; unclear D gene. V lost 1 base, J lost 7 bases, and 11 bases lay in between. Germline loops: CDR1 SEHNR, CDR2 FQNEAQ (reference sequence). This CDR3 has 13 residues. CDR3 in amino acids: CASSLDLAGEQYF. The CDR3 DNA reads as TGTGCCAGCAGCTTAGATCTGGCTGGAGAGCAGTACTTC.

The chain is built from TRBV10-3 and TRBJ2-3; no firm D call. V was clipped by 3 bases and J by 4 bases, with 11 bases between them. Germline values: CDR1 ENHRY, CDR2 SYGVKD. This CDR3 is 14 amino acids long. Written as DNA, the CDR3 is TGTGCCATCAGTGACGGGCTAATCCCAGATACGCAGTATTTT. It encodes CAISDGLIPDTQYF.

This clone was detected once. This rearrangement joins TRBV5-1 to TRBJ2-6, with TRBD1 identical over 9 bases. The CDR3 runs 18 residues. Trimming took 0 bases from V and 4 from J; bases not matched to a gene: 8. CDR1 is SGHRS, CDR2 YFSETQ, per germline. CDR3: CASSLVQQGASGANVLTF. The CDR3 nucleotides read TGCGCCAGCAGCTTGGTCCAACAGGGGGCGAGCGGGGCCAACGTCCTGACTTTC.

The V call is TRBV18, the J call TRBJ2-7; D is undetermined. The germline V gene has CDR1 KGHSH and CDR2 LQKENI. The CDR3 is 14 residues long. V lost 0 bases, J lost 0 bases, and 6 bases lay in between. The CDR3, as DNA: TGTGCCAGCTCACCACCCGTCAGCTCCTACGAGCAGTACTTC. Protein sequence: CASSPPVSSYEQYF.